The 19 T cell receptor beta chains given below trace back to one sample, sequenced in a study of blood T cell repertoires in COVID-19. Sequenced by immunoSEQ multiplex PCR; TCRdb stores in-frame clones only, minus some. The repertoire has over 100,000 clones, roughly 86% of them found once; the top ten carry more than 9.5%. Source material: peripheral blood. The receptors originated from a woman in her seventies with COVID-19, enrolled during active disease.

Of note for this clone: The sample carries other DNA sequences with the same CDR3. The chain carries TRBV2 and TRBJ1-4; D not resolved. Deletions cut 4 bases from V and 4 bases from J, with 10 bases between. CDR1 and CDR2 (germline): SNHLY, FYNNEI. The CDR3 sequence is 14 residues long. In DNA form, the CDR3 reads TGTGCCAGCAGTGCGACTGGATTTAATGAAAAACTGTTTTTT. Amino acid sequence: CASSATGFNEKLFF.

V usage is TRBV5-6 and J usage is TRBJ2-3; 8 bases match TRBD1. Germline V gives CDR1 SGHDT, CDR2 YYEEEE. CDR3 size: 15 residues. Trimming took 0 bases from V and 2 from J; bases not matched to a gene: 2. CDR3 DNA sequence: TGTGCCAGCAGCTTGGGGACAGGGACCACAGATACGCAGTATTTT. As protein: CASSLGTGTTDTQYF.

The rearrangement joins TRBV7-2 to TRBJ1-1; D ambiguous. CDR1 and CDR2 from the germline V gene are SGHTA and FQGNSA. V was shortened by 4 bases and J by 1 base, with 7 bases between the two germline ends. This CDR3 has 13 residues. CDR3 sequence reads: CASSSQANTEAFF. The CDR3, as DNA: TGTGCCAGCAGCTCGCAAGCGAACACTGAAGCTTTCTTT.

This clone showed up just once. This chain uses TRBV28 with TRBJ2-7, with 9 bases that match TRBD1. Trimming cost V 6 bases and J 6 bases; bases outside gene matches: 15. The V gene's germline CDR1 is MDHEN and CDR2 SYDVKM. The CDR3 totals 16 residues. CDR3 nucleotides: TGTGCCAGCAGAAAAGGTTCCGGGACAGGGACGCTCGAGCAGTACTTC. It is translated as CASRKGSGTGTLEQYF.

The genes are TRBV24-1 and TRBJ2-2; 8 bases are shared with TRBD1. Germline CDR1 KGHDR, CDR2 SFDVKD. J gave up 5 bases and V 2 bases, and 6 bases lay outside the gene matches. The CDR3 is made up of 16 amino acids. Here the CDR3 reads CATSDSGQGRTGELFF. In DNA, the CDR3 is TGTGCCACCAGTGATTCCGGACAGGGAAGGACCGGGGAGCTGTTTTTT.

The rearrangement uses TRBV7-9 and TRBJ1-6; the match to TRBD1 covers 8 bases. The germline V gene has CDR1 SEHNR and CDR2 FQNEAQ (reference sequence). V was clipped by 5 bases and J by 4 bases; unmatched bases: 10. The CDR3 runs 17 residues. The CDR3 reads CASSNSDRGEYNSPLHF. CDR3 nucleotide sequence: TGTGCCAGCAGCAACAGCGACAGGGGCGAATATAATTCACCCCTCCACTTT. Full variable domain (rest looked up from reference TRBV7-9 and TRBJ1-6): DTGVSQNPRHKITKRGQNVTFRCDPISEHNRLYWYRQTLGQGPEFLTYFQNEAQLEKSRLLSDRFSAERPKGSFSTLEIQRTEQGDSAMYLCASSNSDRGEYNSPLHFGNGTRLTVT.

V gene TRBV19 combines with J gene TRBJ1-5; no definite D call. Germline V gives CDR1 LNHDA, CDR2 SQIVND (reference sequence). The CDR3 is made up of 15 amino acids. Trimming took off 8 bases at V and 3 bases at J, with 17 bases between the two ends. The CDR3, as DNA: TGTGCCAGTCGCCCCTGGACGGGAAACAATCAGCCCCAGCATTTT. Translated: CASRPWTGNNQPQHF.

The chain joins TRBV7-6 to TRBJ2-5; D is perhaps TRBD1 (6 bases). This CDR3 is 15 amino acids long. Germline CDR1 and CDR2: SGHVS and FNYEAQ. V shed 4 bases and J shed 5 bases, with 17 bases lying between them. CDR3 sequence reads: CASSWGPGPGETQYF. DNA for the CDR3: TGTGCCAGCAGCTGGGGGCCAGGGCCGGGGGAGACCCAGTACTTC.

This chain's CDR3 is CSVLTITGGEQFF. The CDR3 DNA is TGCAGCGTCTTGACTATCACGGGGGGTGAGCAGTTCTTC. The rearrangement uses TRBV29-1 and TRBJ2-1, with 7 bases aligning to TRBD2. Germline V gene data show CDR1 as SQVTM and CDR2 as ANQGSEA. The CDR3 consists of 13 residues. V was clipped by 6 bases and J by 9 bases; unmatched bases: 11.

This clone occurred many times. The same CDR3 also results from other DNA sequences found in this sample. The chain uses TRBV29-1 and TRBJ2-5; 7 bases are a match to TRBD2. The germline V gene has CDR1 SQVTM and CDR2 ANQGSEA. This CDR3 has 14 amino acids. Germline trimming cut 4 bases from V and 4 bases from J; bases unmatched to any gene: 9. CDR3 sequence reads: CSVGGLGGGETQYF. CDR3 DNA: TGCAGCGTTGGGGGACTGGGGGGGGGAGAGACCCAGTACTTC.

The V and J genes are TRBV3-1 (or the pseudogene TRBV3-2) and TRBJ2-3, with 9 bases fitting TRBD2. J lost 2 bases, V lost 0 bases, and 6 bases had no gene match. Germline CDR1 LGHDT, CDR2 YNNKEL (reference sequence). The CDR3 is made up of 17 amino acids. The CDR3 DNA sequence: TGTGCCAGCAGCCAAGACCCGAGACTAGCGGACACAGATACGCAGTATTTT. Amino acids: CASSQDPRLADTDTQYF.

The rearrangement links TRBV5-1 to TRBJ1-3; the D is unclear. The length of the CDR3 is 15 residues. The germline V gene has CDR1 SGHRS and CDR2 YFSETQ. V lost 0 bases, J lost 2 bases, and 9 bases lay in between. In DNA form, the CDR3 reads TGCGCCAGCAGCTTGGCCCCGACTGCTGGAAACACCATATATTTT. This sequence encodes CASSLAPTAGNTIYF. Drawing the rest from reference TRBV5-1 and TRBJ1-3, the complete variable domain is KAGVTQTPRYLIKTRGQQVTLSCSPISGHRSVSWYQQTPGQGLQFLFEYFSETQRNKGNFPGRFSGRQFSNSRSEMNVSTLELGDSALYLCASSLAPTAGNTIYFGEGSWLTVV.

J is TRBJ1-1 and V is TRBV5-1; maybe TRBD1 (5 bases). V was cut by 7 bases and J by 4 bases, with 17 bases left in between. The CDR3 is made up of 14 amino acids. From germline, CDR1 is SGHRS and CDR2 YFSETQ. Written as DNA, the CDR3 is TGCGCCAGCTGCACGAACGGCGGGGGCACTGAAGCTTTCTTT. Amino acid sequence: CASCTNGGGTEAFF.

The rearrangement links TRBV6-1 to TRBJ2-1, with D possibly TRBD1 on 6 matching bases. With 3 bases removed from V and 5 bases from J, the gap between germline ends came to 14 bases. The CDR3 loop spans 15 amino acids. Per the germline V gene, CDR1 is MNHNS and CDR2 is SASEGT. The CDR3 DNA sequence: TGTGCCAGCAGTGACGGGCAGGGGATCCACAATGAGCAGTTCTTC. Encoded protein: CASSDGQGIHNEQFF.

V is TRBV6-6 and J is TRBJ1-2; 7 bases match TRBD1. Germline assignment: CDR1 MNHNY and CDR2 SVGAGI (reference sequence). The CDR3 runs to 14 residues. V gave up 0 bases and J gave up 8 bases; unmatched junction bases: 6. CDR3 loop: CASSYSTTGRGYTF. The CDR3 DNA follows: TGTGCCAGCAGTTACTCTACGACAGGGAGAGGCTACACCTTC.

The chain employs TRBV7-8 and TRBJ2-2; weak D call: TRBD1 (5 bases). V was trimmed by 1 base and J by 5 bases, leaving 17 bases between them. The CDR3 totals 17 residues. Germline assignment: CDR1 SGHVS and CDR2 FQNEAQ. The CDR3 loop reads CASSLEFAGYSTGELFF. CDR3 DNA: TGTGCCAGCAGCTTAGAGTTTGCAGGGTATAGTACCGGGGAGCTGTTTTTT.

The V and J genes are TRBV19 and TRBJ1-1; the match to TRBD1 covers 11 bases. Germline trimming cut 6 bases from V and 5 bases from J; bases unmatched to any gene: 11. Germline CDR1 and CDR2: LNHDA and SQIVND (reference sequence). The CDR3 length is 16 residues. The DNA of the CDR3 is TGTGCCAGTAGGGCCGGGACAGGGGGGGTATATACTGAAGCTTTCTTT. This sequence encodes CASRAGTGGVYTEAFF.

This chain connects TRBV2 to TRBJ1-3, with 7 nucleotides matching TRBD1. There are 15 residues in the CDR3. Germline V gives CDR1 SNHLY, CDR2 FYNNEI. The V segment lost 5 bases and the J segment 4 bases; nucleotides outside the gene matches: 8. The CDR3 region has the DNA TGTGCCAGCAGTCAGACTACAGGGGTAGGAAACACCATATATTTT. This translates into CASSQTTGVGNTIYF. Full variable domain (outside the CDR3, taken from reference TRBV2 and TRBJ1-3): EPEVTQTPSHQVTQMGQEVILRCVPISNHLYFYWYRQILGQKVEFLVSFYNNEISEKSEIFDDQFSVERPDGSNFTLKIRSTKLEDSAMYFCASSQTTGVGNTIYFGEGSWLTVV.

This clone was seen more than once but under ten times. The rearrangement joins TRBV5-5 to TRBJ2-5, with 8 bases matching TRBD2. The CDR3 loop spans 15 amino acids. Germline V gene lookup returns CDR1 SGHKS and CDR2 YYEKEE (reference sequence). With V trimmed by 4 bases and J by 3 bases, 8 bases remained unmatched. The CDR3 region is CASSRTGTREETQYF. CDR3 nucleotides: TGTGCCAGCAGCAGAACCGGGACTAGGGAAGAGACCCAGTACTTC.